This T cell receptor (beta chain) was documented in a study of shared clonotypes between healthy human individuals. Study-level background: Per-donor plates numbered three CD4 naive, three CD4 memory, two CD8 naive and one CD8 memory.

Only Caucasian adults living in Nashville, Tennessee made up the donor group. CD4+ cell separation produced CD45RA+ naive and CD45RA-negative memory subsets. This clone was seen only once. Other DNA sequences in this specimen translate into the identical CDR3. The V segment lost 0 bases and the J segment 4 bases; nucleotides outside the gene matches: 1. This CDR3 comprises 15 residues. Per the germline V gene, CDR1 is KGHSH and CDR2 is LQKENI. Template for every sorted-subset replicate PCR totaled approximately 200 ng DNA, about 30,000 T cell genomes. Libraries were prepared by immunoSEQ multiplex PCR; TCRdb keeps only in-frame clonotypes and omits some of them. The top ten hold about 0.13% of the sample, which has some 2,000,000 clones, 95% seen once.

The TCR sequence derives from a man between 18 and 29 years old in good health. The chain employs TRBV18 and TRBJ1-5, with TRBD1 matching 9 bases. Sequencing was done on a sample of naive CD4+ T cells sorted from blood. Subset defined: CD45RA+ positively selected. The CDR3 protein is CASSPPGQGNQPQHF. The CDR3 DNA reads TGTGCCAGCTCACCACCGGGACAGGGAAATCAGCCCCAGCATTTT. The full variable domain, rest sourced from reference TRBV18 and TRBJ1-5, is NAGVMQNPRHLVRRRGQEARLRCSPMKGHSHVYWYRQLPEEGLKFMVYLQKENIIDESGMPKERFSAEFPKEGPSILRIQQVVRGDSAAYFCASSPPGQGNQPQHFGDGTRLSIL.